This TCR beta chain derives from a study of blood T cells in healthy people across ages. Then a second PCR, running roughly 7 to 11 cycles, was carried out with a sample-barcoded 5' primer and a J-beta primer mix. TCRdb re-called the 5' RACE reads with MiXCR, one entry per CDR3 protein. The data show 1.5 million to 1.8 million distinct CDR3 sequences, roughly 43% seen once. Whole-study results and caveats: With age, beta diversity per million T cells declined roughly linearly, significantly by approximately 40. Both naive CD4+ cell counts and diversity were greater in long-lived donors than in aged donors.

On this clonotype itself: The antigen remains undetermined.

The ends were cut back, 4 bases at V and 0 bases at J, with 11 bases in the middle. CDR3 length: 15 amino acids. Germline V gene sequence: CDR1 SNHLY, CDR2 FYNNEI. V usage is TRBV2 and J usage is TRBJ2-3; D perhaps matches TRBD1 (5 bases). The material sequenced was blood. The source of this sequence is a young woman in good health. CDR3 amino acids: CASSGQSLSTDTQYF. The CDR3 DNA sequence: TGTGCCAGCAGTGGACAGTCGTTGAGCACAGATACGCAGTATTTT.